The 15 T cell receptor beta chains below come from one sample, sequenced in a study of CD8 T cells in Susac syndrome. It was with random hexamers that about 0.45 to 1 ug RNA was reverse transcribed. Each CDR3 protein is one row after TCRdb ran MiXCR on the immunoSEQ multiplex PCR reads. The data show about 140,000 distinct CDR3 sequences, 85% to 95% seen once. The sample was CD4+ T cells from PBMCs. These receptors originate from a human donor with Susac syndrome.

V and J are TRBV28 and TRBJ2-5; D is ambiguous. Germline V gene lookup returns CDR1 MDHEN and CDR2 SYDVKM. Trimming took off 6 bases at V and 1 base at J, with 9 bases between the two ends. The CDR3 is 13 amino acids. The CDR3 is CASRRASQETQYF. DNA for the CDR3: TGTGCCAGCAGGCGAGCGAGCCAAGAGACCCAGTACTTC.

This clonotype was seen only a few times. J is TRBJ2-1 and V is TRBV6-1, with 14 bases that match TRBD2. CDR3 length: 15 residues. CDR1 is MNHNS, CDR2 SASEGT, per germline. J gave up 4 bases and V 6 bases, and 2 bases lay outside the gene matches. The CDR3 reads CASRRTSGGYNEQFF. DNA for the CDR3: TGTGCCAGCAGGCGGACTAGCGGGGGGTACAATGAGCAGTTCTTC.

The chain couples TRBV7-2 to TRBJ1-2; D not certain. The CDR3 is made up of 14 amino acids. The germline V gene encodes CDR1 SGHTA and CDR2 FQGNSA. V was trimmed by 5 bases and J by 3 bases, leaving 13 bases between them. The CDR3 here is CASSPQREDYGYTF. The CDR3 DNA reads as TGTGCCAGCAGCCCCCAACGGGAAGACTATGGCTACACCTTC.

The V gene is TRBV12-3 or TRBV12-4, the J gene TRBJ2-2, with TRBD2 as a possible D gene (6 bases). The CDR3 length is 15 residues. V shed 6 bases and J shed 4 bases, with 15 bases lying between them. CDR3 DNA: TGTGCCAGCAGAACGGGACTCGGAATCACCGGGGAGCTGTTTTTT. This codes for CASRTGLGITGELFF.

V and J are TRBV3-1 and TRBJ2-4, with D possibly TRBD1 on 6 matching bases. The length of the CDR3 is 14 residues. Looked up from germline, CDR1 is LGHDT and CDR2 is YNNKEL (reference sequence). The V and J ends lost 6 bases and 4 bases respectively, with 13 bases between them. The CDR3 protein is CASSGTGTKNIQYF. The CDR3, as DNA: TGTGCCAGCAGTGGCACGGGGACAAAAAACATTCAGTACTTC.

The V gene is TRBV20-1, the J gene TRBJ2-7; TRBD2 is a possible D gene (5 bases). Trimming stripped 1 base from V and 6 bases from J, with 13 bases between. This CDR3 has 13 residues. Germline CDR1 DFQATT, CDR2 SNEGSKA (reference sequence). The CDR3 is CSARAASFAEQYF. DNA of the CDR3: TGCAGTGCTAGAGCTGCTAGCTTTGCCGAGCAGTACTTC.

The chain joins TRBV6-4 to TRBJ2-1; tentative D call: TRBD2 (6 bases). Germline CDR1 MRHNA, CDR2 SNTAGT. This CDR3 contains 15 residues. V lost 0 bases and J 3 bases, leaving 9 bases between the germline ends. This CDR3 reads CASSDSIGGYNEQFF. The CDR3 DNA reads TGTGCCAGCAGTGACTCGATCGGGGGCTACAATGAGCAGTTCTTC.

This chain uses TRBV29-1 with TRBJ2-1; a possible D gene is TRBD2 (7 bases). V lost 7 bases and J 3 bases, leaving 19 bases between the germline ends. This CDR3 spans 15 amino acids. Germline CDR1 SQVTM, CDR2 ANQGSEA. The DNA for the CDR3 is TGCAGCGCACGGCGGGGAGGGGGTGTCTACAATGAGCAGTTCTTC. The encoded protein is CSARRGGGVYNEQFF.

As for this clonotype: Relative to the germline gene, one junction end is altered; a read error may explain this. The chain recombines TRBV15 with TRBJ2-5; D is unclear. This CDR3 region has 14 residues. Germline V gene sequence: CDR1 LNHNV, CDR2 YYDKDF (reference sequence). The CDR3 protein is CATSRDRFMETQYF. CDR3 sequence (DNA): TGTGCCACCAGCCGAGATCGTTTCATGGAGACCCAGTACTTC.

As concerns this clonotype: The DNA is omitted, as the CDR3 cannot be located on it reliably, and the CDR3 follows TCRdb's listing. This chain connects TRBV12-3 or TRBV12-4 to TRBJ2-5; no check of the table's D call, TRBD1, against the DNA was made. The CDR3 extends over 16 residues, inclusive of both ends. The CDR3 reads CASSFFGQGDQETQYF.

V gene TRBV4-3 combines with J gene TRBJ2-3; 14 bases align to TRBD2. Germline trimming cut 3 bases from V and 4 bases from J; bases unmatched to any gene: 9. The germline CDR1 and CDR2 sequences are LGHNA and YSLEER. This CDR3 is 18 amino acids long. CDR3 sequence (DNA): TGCGCCAGCAGCCAGAGGGGACTAGCGGGAGATCGCGCAGATACGCAGTATTTT. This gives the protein CASSQRGLAGDRADTQYF.

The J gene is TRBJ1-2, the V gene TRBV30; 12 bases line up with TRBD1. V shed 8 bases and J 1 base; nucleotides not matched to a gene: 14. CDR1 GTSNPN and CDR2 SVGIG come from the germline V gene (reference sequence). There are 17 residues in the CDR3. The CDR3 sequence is CAVMGGQGALINYGYTF. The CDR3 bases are TGTGCCGTAATGGGGGGACAGGGGGCGCTTATTAACTATGGCTACACCTTC.

This CDR3 is CSARGNSYEQYF. CDR3 in DNA: TGCAGTGCTAGAGGCAACTCCTACGAGCAGTACTTC. V is TRBV20-1 and J is TRBJ2-7, with D hard to call. Trimming pared 1 base from V and 0 bases from J, leaving 4 bases between. The CDR3 runs to 12 residues. The germline gives CDR1 DFQATT, CDR2 SNEGSKA (reference sequence).

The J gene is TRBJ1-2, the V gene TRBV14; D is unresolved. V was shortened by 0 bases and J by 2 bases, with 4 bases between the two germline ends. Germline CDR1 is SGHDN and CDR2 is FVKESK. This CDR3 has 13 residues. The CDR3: CASSQDRNYGYTF. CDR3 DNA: TGTGCCAGCAGCCAAGACCGGAACTATGGCTACACCTTC.

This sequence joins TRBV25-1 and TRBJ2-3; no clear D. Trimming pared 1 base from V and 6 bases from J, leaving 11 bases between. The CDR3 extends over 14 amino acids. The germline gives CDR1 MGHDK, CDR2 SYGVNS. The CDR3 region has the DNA TGTGCCAGCAGTGAATGGGGTAGAACCGATACGCAGTATTTT. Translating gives CASSEWGRTDTQYF.